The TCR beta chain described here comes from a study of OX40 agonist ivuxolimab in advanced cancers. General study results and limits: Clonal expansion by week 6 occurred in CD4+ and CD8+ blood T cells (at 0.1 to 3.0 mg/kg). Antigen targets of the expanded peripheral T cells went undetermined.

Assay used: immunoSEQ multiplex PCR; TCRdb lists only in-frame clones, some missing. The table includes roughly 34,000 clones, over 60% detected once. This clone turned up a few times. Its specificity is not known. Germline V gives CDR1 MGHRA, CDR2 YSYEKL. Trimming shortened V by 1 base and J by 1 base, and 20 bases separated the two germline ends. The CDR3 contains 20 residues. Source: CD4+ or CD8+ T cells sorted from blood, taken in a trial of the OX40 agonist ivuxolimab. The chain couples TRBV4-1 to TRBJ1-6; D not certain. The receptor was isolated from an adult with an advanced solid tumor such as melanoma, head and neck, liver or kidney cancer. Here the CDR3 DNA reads TGCGCCAGCAGCCAAGTCTTCCCCCAGTCCTCTTTATCCTATAATTCACCCCTCCACTTT. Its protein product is CASSQVFPQSSLSYNSPLHF.